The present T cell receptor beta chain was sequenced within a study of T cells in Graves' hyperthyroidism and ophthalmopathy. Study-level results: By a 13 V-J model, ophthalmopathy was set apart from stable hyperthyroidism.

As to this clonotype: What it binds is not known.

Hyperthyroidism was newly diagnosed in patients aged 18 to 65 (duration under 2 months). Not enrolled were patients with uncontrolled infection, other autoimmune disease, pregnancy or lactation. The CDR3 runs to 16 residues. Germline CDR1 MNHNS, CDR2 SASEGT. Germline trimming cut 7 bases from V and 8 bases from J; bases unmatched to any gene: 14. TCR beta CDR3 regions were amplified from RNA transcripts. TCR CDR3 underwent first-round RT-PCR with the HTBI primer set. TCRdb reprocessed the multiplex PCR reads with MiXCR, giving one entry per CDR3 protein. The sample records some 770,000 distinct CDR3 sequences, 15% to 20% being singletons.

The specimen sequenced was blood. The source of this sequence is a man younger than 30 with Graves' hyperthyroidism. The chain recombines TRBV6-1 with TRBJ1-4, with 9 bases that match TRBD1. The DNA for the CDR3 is TGTGCCAGCATCCCCGGGACAGGGTATTCGAAGGAAAAACTGTTTTTT. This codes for CASIPGTGYSKEKLFF.